This T cell receptor beta chain stems from a study of cytomegalovirus exposure and HLA in healthy donors. On the study more broadly: About 85 million unique TCR sequences came from HLA-typed donors in an early release. Study-wide results and caveats: Later analysis revealed greater clonal expansion in HLA-associated TCR beta chains than in equally common others. The CMV antigen specificity of a few CMV-associated chains was confirmed through in vitro analysis.

Participants comprised healthy donors of bone marrow. CDR3 length: 17 amino acids. From germline, CDR1 is MDHEN and CDR2 SYDVKM. With 5 bases clipped from V and 3 bases from J, the junction kept 12 bases outside the gene matches. On this clone: Antigen: not known.

Researchers ran the PCR with 60 Vbeta and 13 Jbeta primers. The table came from immunoSEQ multiplex PCR; TCRdb's copy has only in-frame clones and leaves some out. Among about 110,000 clones listed, 60% to 80% were seen once. Source material: PBMCs. This chain joins TRBV28 and TRBJ1-4; 7 bases align to TRBD1. This sequence originates from a young man in good health and CMV-seropositive. The CDR3 sequence is CASSRAPNRGPNEKLFF. Here the CDR3 DNA reads TGTGCCAGCAGTCGAGCACCGAACAGGGGACCTAATGAAAAACTGTTTTTT.